The clone carrying this T cell receptor (beta chain) was seen a few times. As yet, its antigen is unknown. The data belong to a study of cytomegalovirus exposure and HLA in healthy donors. The wider study: Earlier, some 170 million T cells were analyzed, and about 100 million unique TCR beta sequences were found among them.

PCR involved 60 Vbeta and 13 Jbeta primers. Generated by immunoSEQ multiplex PCR, the TCRdb table keeps only in-frame clones and is missing some. The sample shows about 170,000 clones, over 80% of them seen only once. Germline CDR1 reads MNHEY; CDR2 reads SMNVEV (reference sequence). CDR3 size: 15 residues. The ends lost 3 bases at V and 6 bases at J; junction bases unmatched: 10. Study-wide results and limits: Excluded were some V segments that proved indistinguishable, including TRBV6-2 and TRBV6-3. Per a prior analysis, the majority of TCR beta V segments were productive roughly 87% or roughly 30% of the time.

This receptor was obtained from a male donor in good health and CMV-seronegative. The source material was PBMCs. The V and J genes are TRBV27 and TRBJ2-7; TRBD1 agrees at 8 bases. In nucleotides, the CDR3 is TGTGCCAGCAGTTTCGTACAGGGGGTGTCTGGCGAGCAGTACTTC. Translated: CASSFVQGVSGEQYF.